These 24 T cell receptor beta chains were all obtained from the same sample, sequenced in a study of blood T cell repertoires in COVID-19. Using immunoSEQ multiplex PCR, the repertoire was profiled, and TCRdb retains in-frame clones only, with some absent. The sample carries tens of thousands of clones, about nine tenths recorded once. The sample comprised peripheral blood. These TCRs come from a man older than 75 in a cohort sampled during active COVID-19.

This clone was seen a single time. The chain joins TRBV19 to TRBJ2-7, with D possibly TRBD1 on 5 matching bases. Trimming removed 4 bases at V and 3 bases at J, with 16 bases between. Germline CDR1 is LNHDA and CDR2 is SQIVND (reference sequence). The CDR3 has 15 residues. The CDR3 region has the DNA TGTGCCAGTAGTACTACAGGCGGTAGGGACTACGAGCAGTACTTC. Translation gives CASSTTGGRDYEQYF.

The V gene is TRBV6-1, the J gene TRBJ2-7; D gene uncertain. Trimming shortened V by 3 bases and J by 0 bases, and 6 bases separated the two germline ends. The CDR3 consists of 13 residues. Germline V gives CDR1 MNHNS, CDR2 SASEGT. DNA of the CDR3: TGTGCCAGCAGTGATAGAAGCTCCTACGAGCAGTACGTC. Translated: CASSDRSSYEQYV.

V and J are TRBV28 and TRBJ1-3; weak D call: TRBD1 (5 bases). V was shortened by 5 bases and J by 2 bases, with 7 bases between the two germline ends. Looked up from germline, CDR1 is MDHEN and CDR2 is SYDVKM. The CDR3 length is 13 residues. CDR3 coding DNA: TGTGCCAGCAGTCGACAGACTGGAAACACCATATATTTT. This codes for CASSRQTGNTIYF.

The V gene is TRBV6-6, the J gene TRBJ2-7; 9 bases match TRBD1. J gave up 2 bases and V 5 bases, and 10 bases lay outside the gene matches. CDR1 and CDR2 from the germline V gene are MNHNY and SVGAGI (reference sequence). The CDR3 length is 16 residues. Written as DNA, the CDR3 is TGTGCCAGCAGTACGTTACCGGGACAGGGCACCTACGAGCAGTACTTC. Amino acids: CASSTLPGQGTYEQYF.

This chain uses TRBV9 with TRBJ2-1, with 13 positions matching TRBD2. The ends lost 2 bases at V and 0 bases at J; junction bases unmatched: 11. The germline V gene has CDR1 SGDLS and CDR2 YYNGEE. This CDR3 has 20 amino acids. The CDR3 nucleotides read TGTGCCAGCAGCGTGTATGGGACTAGCGGGGAAGGTAGCTCCTACAATGAGCAGTTCTTC. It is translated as CASSVYGTSGEGSSYNEQFF.

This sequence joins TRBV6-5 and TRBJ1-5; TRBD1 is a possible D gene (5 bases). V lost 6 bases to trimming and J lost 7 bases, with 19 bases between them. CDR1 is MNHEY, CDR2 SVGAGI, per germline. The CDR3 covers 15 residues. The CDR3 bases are TGTGCCAGCAGCCCCACGGGTTTGGGGCGGCAGCCCCAGCATTTT. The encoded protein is CASSPTGLGRQPQHF.

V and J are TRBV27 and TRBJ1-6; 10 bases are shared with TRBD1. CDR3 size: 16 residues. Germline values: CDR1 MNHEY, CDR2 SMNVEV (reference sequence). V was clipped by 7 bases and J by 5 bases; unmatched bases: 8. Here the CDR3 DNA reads TGTGCCAGCACCGACAGGGGGCAAATAAATAATTCACCCCTCCACTTT. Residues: CASTDRGQINNSPLHF.

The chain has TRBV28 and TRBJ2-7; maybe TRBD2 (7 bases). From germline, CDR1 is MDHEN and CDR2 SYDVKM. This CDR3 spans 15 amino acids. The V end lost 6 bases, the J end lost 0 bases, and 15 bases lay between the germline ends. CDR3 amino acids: CASSAEGGASYEQYF. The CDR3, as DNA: TGTGCCAGCAGCGCGGAGGGGGGGGCCTCCTACGAGCAGTACTTC.

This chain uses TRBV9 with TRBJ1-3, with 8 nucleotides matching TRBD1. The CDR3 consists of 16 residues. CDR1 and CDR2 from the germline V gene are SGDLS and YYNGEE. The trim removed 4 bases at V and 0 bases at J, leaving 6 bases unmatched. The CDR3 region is CASSTPTGGSGNTIYF. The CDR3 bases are TGTGCCAGCAGCACGCCTACAGGGGGCTCTGGAAACACCATATATTTT.

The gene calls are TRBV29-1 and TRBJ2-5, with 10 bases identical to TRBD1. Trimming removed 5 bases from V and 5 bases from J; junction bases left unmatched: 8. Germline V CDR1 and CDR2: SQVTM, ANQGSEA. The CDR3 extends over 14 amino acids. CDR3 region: CSVSLGTGEETQYF. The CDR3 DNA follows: TGCAGCGTTTCCCTGGGGACAGGGGAGGAGACCCAGTACTTC.

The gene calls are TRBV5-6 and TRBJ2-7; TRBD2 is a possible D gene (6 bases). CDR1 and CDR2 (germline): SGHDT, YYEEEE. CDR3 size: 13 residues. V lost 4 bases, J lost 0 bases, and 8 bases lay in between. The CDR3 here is CASSGGYSYEQYV. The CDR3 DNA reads TGTGCCAGCAGCGGGGGGTACTCCTACGAGCAGTACGTC.

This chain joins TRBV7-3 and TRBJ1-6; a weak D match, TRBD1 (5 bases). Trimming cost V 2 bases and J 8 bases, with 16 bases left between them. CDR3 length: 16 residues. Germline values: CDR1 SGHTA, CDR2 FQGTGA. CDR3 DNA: TGTGCCAGCAGCTTAGCGGGGTCCGGGACGGATTCACCCCTCCACTTT. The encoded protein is CASSLAGSGTDSPLHF.

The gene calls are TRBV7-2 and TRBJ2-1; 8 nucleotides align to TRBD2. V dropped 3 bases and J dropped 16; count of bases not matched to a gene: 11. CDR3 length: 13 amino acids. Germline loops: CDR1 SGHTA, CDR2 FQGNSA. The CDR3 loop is CASSFIGGGMLFF. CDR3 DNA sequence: TGTGCCAGCAGCTTTATCGGCGGGGGGATGCTCTTCTTC.

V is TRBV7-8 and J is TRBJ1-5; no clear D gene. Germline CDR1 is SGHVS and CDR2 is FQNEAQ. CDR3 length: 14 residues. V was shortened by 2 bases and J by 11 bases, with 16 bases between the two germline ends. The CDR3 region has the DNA TGTGCCAGCAGCTTAAGGCACGAGCTGGGAGCCCAGCATTTT. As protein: CASSLRHELGAQHF.

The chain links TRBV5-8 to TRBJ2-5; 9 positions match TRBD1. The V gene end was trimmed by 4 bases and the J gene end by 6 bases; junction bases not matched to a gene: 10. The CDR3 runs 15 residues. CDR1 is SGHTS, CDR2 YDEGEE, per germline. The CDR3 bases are TGTGCCAGCAGCAGCCTCGGACAGGGGACGAAGACCCAGTACTTC. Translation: CASSSLGQGTKTQYF.

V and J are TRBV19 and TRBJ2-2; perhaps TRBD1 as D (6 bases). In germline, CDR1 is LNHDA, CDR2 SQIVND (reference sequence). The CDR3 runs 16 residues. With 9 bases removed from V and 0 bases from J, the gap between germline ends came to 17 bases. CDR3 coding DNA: TGTGCCAGCTCTGGGGTGGACAGACCGAACACCGGGGAGCTGTTTTTT. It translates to CASSGVDRPNTGELFF.

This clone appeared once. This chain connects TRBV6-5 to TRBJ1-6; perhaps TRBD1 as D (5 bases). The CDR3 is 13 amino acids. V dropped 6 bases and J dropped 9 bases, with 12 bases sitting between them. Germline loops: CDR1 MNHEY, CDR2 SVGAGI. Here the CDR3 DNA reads TGTGCCAGCAGGGACAAGGGCCCTTCACCCCTCCACTTT. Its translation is CASRDKGPSPLHF.

CDR3 sequence reads: CATSRPRDRDEKLFF. CDR3 DNA: TGTGCCACCAGCCGCCCCCGGGACAGAGATGAAAAACTGTTTTTT. J is TRBJ1-4 and V is TRBV15; 7 bases are a match to TRBD1. Trimming removed 5 bases from V and 6 bases from J; junction bases left unmatched: 9. Germline V gene data show CDR1 as LNHNV and CDR2 as YYDKDF (reference sequence). This CDR3 comprises 15 residues. Looking up the rest from reference TRBV15 and TRBJ1-4 gives the full variable domain: DAMVIQNPRYQVTQFGKPVTLSCSQTLNHNVMYWYQQKSSQAPKLLFHYYDKDFNNEADTPDNFQSRRPNTSFCFLDIRSPGLGDTAMYLCATSRPRDRDEKLFFGSGTQLSVL.

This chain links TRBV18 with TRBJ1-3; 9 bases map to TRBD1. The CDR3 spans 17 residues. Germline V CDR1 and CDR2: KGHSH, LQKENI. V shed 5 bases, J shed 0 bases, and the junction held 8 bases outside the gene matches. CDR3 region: CASSSIPGQGSGNTIYF. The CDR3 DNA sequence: TGTGCCAGCTCATCAATTCCGGGACAGGGCTCTGGAAACACCATATATTTT.

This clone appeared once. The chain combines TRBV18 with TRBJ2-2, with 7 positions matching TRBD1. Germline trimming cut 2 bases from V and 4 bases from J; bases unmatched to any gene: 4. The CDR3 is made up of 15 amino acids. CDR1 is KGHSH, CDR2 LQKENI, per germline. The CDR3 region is CASSPSGGSTGELFF. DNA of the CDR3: TGTGCCAGCTCACCATCAGGGGGAAGCACCGGGGAGCTGTTTTTT.

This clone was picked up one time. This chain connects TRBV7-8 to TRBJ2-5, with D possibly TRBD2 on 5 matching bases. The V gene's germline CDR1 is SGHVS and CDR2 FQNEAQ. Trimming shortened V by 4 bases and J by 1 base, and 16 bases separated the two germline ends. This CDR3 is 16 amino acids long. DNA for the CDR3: TGTGCCAGCAGCTCATTACTTACCCGGGGCCAAGAGACCCAGTACTTC. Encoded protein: CASSSLLTRGQETQYF.

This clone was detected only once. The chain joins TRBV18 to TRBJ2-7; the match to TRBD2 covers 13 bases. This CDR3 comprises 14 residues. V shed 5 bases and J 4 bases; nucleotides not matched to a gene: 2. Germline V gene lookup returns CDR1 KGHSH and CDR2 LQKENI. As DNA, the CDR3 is TGTGCCAGCTCAACTAGCGGGGGGGCGTACGAGCAGTACGTC. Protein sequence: CASSTSGGAYEQYV.

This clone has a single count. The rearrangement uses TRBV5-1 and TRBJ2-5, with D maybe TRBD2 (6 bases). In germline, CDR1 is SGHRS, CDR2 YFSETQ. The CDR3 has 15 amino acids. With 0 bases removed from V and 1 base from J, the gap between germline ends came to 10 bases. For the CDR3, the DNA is TGCGCCAGCAGCTTGGGGAGGGGAGCCCAAGAGACCCAGTACTTC. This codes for CASSLGRGAQETQYF.

Written as DNA, the CDR3 is TGTGCCAGCAGCTTGGGCGGGGGGACGCCCTACGAGCAGTACTTC. This translates into CASSLGGGTPYEQYF. The chain is built from TRBV5-4 and TRBJ2-7; 8 nucleotides agree with TRBD2. CDR3 length equals 15 residues. Germline V CDR1 and CDR2: SGHNT, YYREEE (reference sequence). The V and J ends lost 0 bases and 2 bases, in that order; junction bases with no gene match: 4.